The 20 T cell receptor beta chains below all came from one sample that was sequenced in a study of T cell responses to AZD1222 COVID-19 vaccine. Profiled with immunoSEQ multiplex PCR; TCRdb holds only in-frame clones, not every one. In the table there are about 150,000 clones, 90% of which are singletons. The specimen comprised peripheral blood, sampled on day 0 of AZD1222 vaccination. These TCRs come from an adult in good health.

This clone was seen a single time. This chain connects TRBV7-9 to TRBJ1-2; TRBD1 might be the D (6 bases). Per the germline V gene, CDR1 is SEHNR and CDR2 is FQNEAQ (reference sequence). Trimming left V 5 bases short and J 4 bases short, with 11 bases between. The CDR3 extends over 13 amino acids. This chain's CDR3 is CASSPRTAYGYTF. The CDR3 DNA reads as TGTGCCAGCAGCCCGCGGACAGCCTATGGCTACACCTTC.

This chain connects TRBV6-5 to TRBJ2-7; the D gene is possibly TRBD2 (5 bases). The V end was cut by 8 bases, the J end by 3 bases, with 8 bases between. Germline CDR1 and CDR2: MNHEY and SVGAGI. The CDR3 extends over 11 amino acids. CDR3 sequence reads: CASRRDYEQYF. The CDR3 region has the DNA TGTGCCAGCCGCCGGGACTACGAGCAGTACTTC.

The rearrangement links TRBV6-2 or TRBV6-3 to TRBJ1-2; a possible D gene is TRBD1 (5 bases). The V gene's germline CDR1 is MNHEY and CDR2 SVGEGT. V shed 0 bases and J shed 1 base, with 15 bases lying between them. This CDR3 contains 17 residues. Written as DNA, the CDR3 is TGTGCCAGCAGTTACTCTCCCACGACAGATTTTAACTATGGCTACACCTTC. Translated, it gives CASSYSPTTDFNYGYTF.

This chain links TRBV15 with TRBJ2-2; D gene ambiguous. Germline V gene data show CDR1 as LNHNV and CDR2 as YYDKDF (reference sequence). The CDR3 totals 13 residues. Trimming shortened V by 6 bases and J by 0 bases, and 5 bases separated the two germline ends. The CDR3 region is CATSVANTGELFF. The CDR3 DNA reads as TGTGCCACCAGTGTAGCGAACACCGGGGAGCTGTTTTTT.

The CDR3 loop is CASRDGGPKAGELFF. For the CDR3, the DNA is TGTGCCAGCAGAGACGGGGGCCCGAAGGCCGGGGAGCTGTTTTTT. The rearrangement links TRBV6-5 to TRBJ2-2, with D possibly being TRBD1 or TRBD2 (6 bases each). This CDR3 region has 15 residues. Trimming shortened V by 6 bases and J by 6 bases, and 17 bases separated the two germline ends. From germline, CDR1 is MNHEY and CDR2 SVGAGI.

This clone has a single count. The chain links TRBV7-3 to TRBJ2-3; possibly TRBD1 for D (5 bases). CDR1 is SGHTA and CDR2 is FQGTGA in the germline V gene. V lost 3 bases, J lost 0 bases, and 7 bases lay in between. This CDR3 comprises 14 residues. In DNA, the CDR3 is TGTGCCAGCAGCTTCAGGGCTAGCACAGATACGCAGTATTTT. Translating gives CASSFRASTDTQYF.

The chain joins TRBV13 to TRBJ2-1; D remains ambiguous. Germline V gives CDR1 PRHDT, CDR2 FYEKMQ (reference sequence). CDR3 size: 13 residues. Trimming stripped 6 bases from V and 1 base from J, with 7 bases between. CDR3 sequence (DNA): TGTGCCAGCAGTCTCGGGTCCTACAATGAGCAGTTCTTC. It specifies CASSLGSYNEQFF.

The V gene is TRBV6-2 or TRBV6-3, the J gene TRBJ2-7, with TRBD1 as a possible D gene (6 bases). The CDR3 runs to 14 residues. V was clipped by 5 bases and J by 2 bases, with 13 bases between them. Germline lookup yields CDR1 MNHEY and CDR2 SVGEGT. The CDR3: CASSLRDKAYEQYF. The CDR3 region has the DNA TGTGCCAGCAGTCTCCGGGACAAGGCCTACGAGCAGTACTTC.

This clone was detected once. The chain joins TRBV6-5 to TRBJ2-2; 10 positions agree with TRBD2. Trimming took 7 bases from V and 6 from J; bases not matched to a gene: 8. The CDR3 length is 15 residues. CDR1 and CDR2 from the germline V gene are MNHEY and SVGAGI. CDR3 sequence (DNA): TGTGCCAGCATTCAGCGGGGGGGCCCCTCCGGGGAGCTGTTTTTT. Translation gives CASIQRGGPSGELFF.

CDR3 bases: TGTGCCAGCAGCTTAGTCGGGGGACCATATGGCTACACCTTC. Its translation: CASSLVGGPYGYTF. This chain joins TRBV7-9 and TRBJ1-2, with D possibly being TRBD1 (5 bases). There are 14 residues in the CDR3. Germline V gene data show CDR1 as SEHNR and CDR2 as FQNEAQ (reference sequence). The V end was cut by 1 base, the J end by 5 bases, with 11 bases between.

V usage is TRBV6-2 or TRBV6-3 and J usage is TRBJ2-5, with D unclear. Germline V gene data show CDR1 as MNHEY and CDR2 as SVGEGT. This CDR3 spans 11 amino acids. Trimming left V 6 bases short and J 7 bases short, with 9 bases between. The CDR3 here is CASSPSGTQYF. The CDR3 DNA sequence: TGTGCCAGCAGCCCCTCGGGGACCCAGTACTTC.

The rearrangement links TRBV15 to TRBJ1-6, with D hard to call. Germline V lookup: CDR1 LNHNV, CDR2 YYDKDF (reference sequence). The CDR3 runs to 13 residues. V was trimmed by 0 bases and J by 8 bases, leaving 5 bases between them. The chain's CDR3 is CATSREGYSPLHF. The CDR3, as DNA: TGTGCCACCAGCAGAGAGGGTTATTCACCCCTCCACTTT.

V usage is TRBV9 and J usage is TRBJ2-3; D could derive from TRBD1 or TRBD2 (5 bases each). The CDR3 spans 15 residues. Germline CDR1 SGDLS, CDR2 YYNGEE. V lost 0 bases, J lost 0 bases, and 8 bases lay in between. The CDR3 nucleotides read TGTGCCAGCAGCGTAGGGGGACGGAGCACAGATACGCAGTATTTT. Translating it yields CASSVGGRSTDTQYF.

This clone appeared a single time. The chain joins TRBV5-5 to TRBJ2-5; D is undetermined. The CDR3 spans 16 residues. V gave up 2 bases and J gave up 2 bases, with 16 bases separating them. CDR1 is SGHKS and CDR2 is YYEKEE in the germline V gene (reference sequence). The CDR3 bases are TGTGCCAGCAGCTTAGGTCACAGTGGCCCGCAAGAGACCCAGTACTTC. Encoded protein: CASSLGHSGPQETQYF.

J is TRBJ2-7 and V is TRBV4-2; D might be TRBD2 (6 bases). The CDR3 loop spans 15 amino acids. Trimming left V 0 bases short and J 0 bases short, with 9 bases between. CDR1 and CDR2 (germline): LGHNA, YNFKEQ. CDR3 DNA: TGTGCCAGCAGCCAAGATGGGGGGACCTCCTACGAGCAGTACTTC. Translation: CASSQDGGTSYEQYF.

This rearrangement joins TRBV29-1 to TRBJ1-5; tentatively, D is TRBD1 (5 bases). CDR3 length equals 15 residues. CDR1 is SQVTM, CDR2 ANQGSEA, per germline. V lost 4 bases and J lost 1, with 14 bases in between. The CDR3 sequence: CSVVIPPGSNQPQHF. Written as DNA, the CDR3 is TGCAGCGTTGTGATCCCCCCAGGGAGCAATCAGCCCCAGCATTTT.

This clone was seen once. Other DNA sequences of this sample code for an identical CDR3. CDR3 residues: CASSLGGSNEKLFF. As DNA, the CDR3 is TGTGCCAGCAGCTTAGGAGGGAGTAATGAAAAACTGTTTTTT. The chain has TRBV5-8 and TRBJ1-4; D uncertain. The V end lost 2 bases, the J end lost 4 bases, and 9 bases lay between the germline ends. Looked up from germline, CDR1 is SGHTS and CDR2 is YDEGEE. CDR3 length: 14 residues.

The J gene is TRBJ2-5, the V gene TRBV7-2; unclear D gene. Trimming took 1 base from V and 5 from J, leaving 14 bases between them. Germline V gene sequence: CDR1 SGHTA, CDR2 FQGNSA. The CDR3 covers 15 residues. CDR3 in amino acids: CASSLVMLGLETQYF. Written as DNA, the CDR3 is TGTGCCAGCAGCTTAGTCATGCTAGGGTTGGAGACCCAGTACTTC.

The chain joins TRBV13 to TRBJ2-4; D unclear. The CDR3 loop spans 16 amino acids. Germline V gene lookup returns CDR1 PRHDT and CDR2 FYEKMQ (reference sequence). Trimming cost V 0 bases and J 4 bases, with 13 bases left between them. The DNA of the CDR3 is TGTGCCAGCAGCTTAGGCCTCGTCGGCGGTAAAAACATTCAGTACTTC. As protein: CASSLGLVGGKNIQYF.

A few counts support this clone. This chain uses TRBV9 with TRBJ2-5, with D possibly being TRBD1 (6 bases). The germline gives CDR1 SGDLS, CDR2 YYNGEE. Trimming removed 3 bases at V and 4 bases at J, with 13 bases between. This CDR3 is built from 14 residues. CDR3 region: CASSGRTEVETQYF. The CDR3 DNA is TGTGCCAGCAGCGGACGGACAGAGGTAGAGACCCAGTACTTC.